The subject of this entry is one TCR beta chain. The data originate from a study of control samples from healthy donors and cancer patients. CDR3 length: 13 residues. From germline, CDR1 is SGHDT and CDR2 YYEEEE. The V and J ends lost 5 bases and 3 bases respectively, with 11 bases between them. TCRdb's table, derived via immunoSEQ multiplex PCR, lists solely in-frame clones and lacks some. Of about 52,000 clones listed, roughly 94% were seen once; the top ten hold approximately 2.3%. The rearrangement uses TRBV5-6 and TRBJ1-1; a weak D match, TRBD1 (5 bases). The sample was blood. The sequence derives from a man between 25 and 39 years old in good health. CDR3 DNA: TGTGCCAGCAGTTTGACAGATCACACTGAAGCTTTCTTT. Protein: CASSLTDHTEAFF.